Following are 9 T cell receptor beta chains from one sample sequenced in a study of CD8 T cells in ankylosing spondylitis. The study's findings and limits: A motif of eight or nine highly homologous TCR beta variants was seen as apparently characteristic of ankylosing spondylitis blood.

One entry per CDR3 protein, called by TCRdb with MiXCR from the 5' RACE reads. The sample carries roughly 700,000 distinct CDR3 sequences, 19% recorded once. Their cognate antigens are unknown. Sequences were obtained from blood, either unsorted or a sorted T cell fraction (not recorded which). The receptor source for this set is a male donor with ankylosing spondylitis.

This clonotype was seen a few times. The rearrangement links TRBV12-3 or TRBV12-4 to TRBJ2-3; perhaps D is TRBD1 or TRBD2 (6 bases each). The CDR3 runs 15 residues. The V end was cut by 10 bases, the J end by 6 bases, with 23 bases between. The CDR3 protein is CATARGTPPRDTQYF. CDR3 sequence (DNA): TGTGCCACCGCAAGGGGGACTCCCCCCCGCGATACGCAGTATTTT.

There are many counts of this clonotype. V gene TRBV29-1 combines with J gene TRBJ2-6, with D perhaps TRBD1 (6 bases). In germline, CDR1 is SQVTM, CDR2 ANQGSEA. V lost 5 bases, J lost 0 bases, and 8 bases lay in between. The CDR3 is 14 amino acids. This chain's CDR3 is CSVQGSSGANVLTF. CDR3 nucleotides: TGCAGCGTTCAGGGGAGCTCTGGGGCCAACGTCCTGACTTTC.

The chain uses TRBV6-2 or TRBV6-3 and TRBJ2-1; 7 nucleotides line up with TRBD1. The trim removed 6 bases at V and 6 bases at J, leaving 8 bases unmatched. The CDR3 runs to 14 residues. CDR1 MNHEY and CDR2 SVGEGT come from the germline V gene. CDR3 nucleotide sequence: TGTGCCAGCAGCTACGGACAGGAGGTCAATGAGCAGTTCTTC. Protein product: CASSYGQEVNEQFF.

The chain uses TRBV6-1 and TRBJ2-7; D ambiguous. In germline, CDR1 is MNHNS, CDR2 SASEGT. This CDR3 is 14 amino acids long. Trimming cost V 6 bases and J 1 base, with 13 bases left between them. CDR3 residues: CASSVQEGSYEQYF. CDR3 DNA: TGTGCCAGCAGCGTTCAAGAAGGGTCCTACGAGCAGTACTTC.

This clonotype has only a few counts. The chain employs TRBV7-9 and TRBJ2-1; D call uncertain. This CDR3 region has 12 residues. Per germline, CDR1 SEHNR and CDR2 FQNEAQ (reference sequence). Trimming took 5 bases from V and 3 from J, leaving 5 bases between them. The CDR3 coding sequence is TGTGCCAGCAGCGCGAACTACAATGAGCAGTTCTTC. The encoded protein is CASSANYNEQFF.

The chain combines TRBV3-1 with TRBJ2-2; perhaps TRBD2 as D (6 bases). V was clipped by 4 bases and J by 3 bases, with 15 bases between them. The CDR3 is 16 residues long. Germline V gene sequence: CDR1 LGHDT, CDR2 YNNKEL (reference sequence). CDR3 coding DNA: TGTGCCAGCAGCCCCCCAGGTGGAGGGTACACCGGGGAGCTGTTTTTT. It codes for CASSPPGGGYTGELFF.

The V and J genes are TRBV5-1 and TRBJ2-3, with 10 bases aligning to TRBD2. The germline V gene encodes CDR1 SGHRS and CDR2 YFSETQ. V trimming: 3 bases; J trimming: 1 base; junction bases outside the gene matches: 5. This CDR3 has 16 residues. DNA for the CDR3: TGCGCCAGCAGCTCCTACGGGACTAGCGGCACAGATACGCAGTATTTT. Protein product: CASSSYGTSGTDTQYF.

There are a few counts of this clonotype. J is TRBJ2-5 and V is TRBV5-1; 7 positions match TRBD2. Germline lookup yields CDR1 SGHRS and CDR2 YFSETQ. This CDR3 is built from 15 residues. The V segment lost 5 bases and the J segment 13 bases; nucleotides outside the gene matches: 20. CDR3 coding DNA: TGCGCCAGCAGTCAGGTCCCCCTAGCGGATACGCAACGGTACTTC. Its protein product is CASSQVPLADTQRYF.

This clonotype was counted ten times or more. The V gene is TRBV12-3 or TRBV12-4, the J gene TRBJ2-1; TRBD1 matches at 9 bases. This CDR3 spans 20 amino acids. V was clipped by 4 bases and J by 1 base; unmatched bases: 17. CDR3 region: CASSSGVPGQGKGSYNEQFF. Here the CDR3 DNA reads TGTGCCAGCAGTTCGGGGGTCCCGGGACAGGGCAAGGGGTCCTACAATGAGCAGTTCTTC.